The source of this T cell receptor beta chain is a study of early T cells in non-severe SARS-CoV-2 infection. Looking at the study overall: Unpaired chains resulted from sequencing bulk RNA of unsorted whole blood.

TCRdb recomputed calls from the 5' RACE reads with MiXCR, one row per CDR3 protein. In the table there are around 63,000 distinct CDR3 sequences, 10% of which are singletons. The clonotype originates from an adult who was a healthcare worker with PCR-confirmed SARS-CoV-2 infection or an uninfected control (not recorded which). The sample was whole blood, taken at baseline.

CDR3 in DNA: TGTGCCAGCAGCCCGATTGTGACCGGGACAGGGGTCAAAGAGACCCAGTACTTC. Its protein is CASSPIVTGTGVKETQYF. V is TRBV7-8 and J is TRBJ2-5, with 10 bases matching TRBD1. The ends lost 5 bases at V and 3 bases at J; junction bases unmatched: 15. The CDR3 loop spans 18 amino acids. Germline V CDR1 and CDR2: SGHVS, FQNEAQ.